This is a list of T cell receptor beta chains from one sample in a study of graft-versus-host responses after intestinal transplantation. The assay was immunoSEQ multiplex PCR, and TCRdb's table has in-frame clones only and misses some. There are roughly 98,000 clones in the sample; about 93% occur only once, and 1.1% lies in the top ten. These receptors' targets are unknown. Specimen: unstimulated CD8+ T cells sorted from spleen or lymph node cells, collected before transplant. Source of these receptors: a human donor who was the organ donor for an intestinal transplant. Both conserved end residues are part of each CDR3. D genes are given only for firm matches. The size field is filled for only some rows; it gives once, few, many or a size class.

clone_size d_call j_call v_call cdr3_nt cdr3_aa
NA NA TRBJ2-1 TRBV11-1 TGTGCCAGCAGCGCAACTGACGGCGGCTTTGAGCAGTTCTTC CASSATDGGFEQFF
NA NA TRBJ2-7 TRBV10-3 TGTGCCATCAGTGACGGGGGCAGGGGGATCCGACGAGCCTACGAGCAGTACTTC CAISDGGRGIRRAYEQYF
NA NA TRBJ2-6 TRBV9 TGTGCCAGCAGCGCCGACACCCCTGGGGCCAACGTCCTGACTTTC CASSADTPGANVLTF
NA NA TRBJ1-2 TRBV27 TGTGCCACCTACTCCGGGTGGGGGCCTGGCGGCTACACCTTC CATYSGWGPGGYTF
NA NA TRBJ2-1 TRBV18 TGTGCCAGCCTCGGTGGAACGGCGACTGGCTACAATGAGCAGTTCTTC CASLGGTATGYNEQFF
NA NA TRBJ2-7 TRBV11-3 TGTGCCAGCAGCTTAAGGTTAGGGGGACCCTACGTTTACGAGCAGTACTTC CASSLRLGGPYVYEQYF
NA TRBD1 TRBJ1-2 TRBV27 TGTGCCAGCAGTTCCGGGACAGGGGACTATGGCTACACCTTC CASSSGTGDYGYTF
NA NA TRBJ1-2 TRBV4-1 TGCGCCAGCAGCCAAGAGGGCACCAACTATGGCTACACCTTC CASSQEGTNYGYTF
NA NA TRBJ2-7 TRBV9 TGTGCCAGCAGCGGAGCGGGCGGGGTGAGCGAGCAGTACTTC CASSGAGGVSEQYF
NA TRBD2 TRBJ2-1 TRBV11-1 TGTGCCAGCAGCTTAGTTCATTTCCGGGGGGGGTCCTACAATGAGCAGTTCTTC CASSLVHFRGGSYNEQFF
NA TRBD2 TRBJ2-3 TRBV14 TGTGCCAGCAGTCCCCGGCTAGCGGGAGTCTCAGATACGCAGTATTTT CASSPRLAGVSDTQYF
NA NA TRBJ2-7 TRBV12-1 TGTGCCAGCAGCCCACCGGGGGGGAAGCAGTACTTC CASSPPGGKQYF
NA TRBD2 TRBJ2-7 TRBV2 TGTGCCAGCAGTTTATGGCCCCCGACTAGCGGGAGGTTATCCTACGAGCAGTACTTC CASSLWPPTSGRLSYEQYF
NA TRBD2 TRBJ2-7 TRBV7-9 TGTGCCAGCAGCTGGGGGACTAGGGACGAGCAGTACTTC CASSWGTRDEQYF
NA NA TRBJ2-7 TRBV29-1 TGCAGCGTTGATGATCCGCGTACCTACGAGCAGTACTTC CSVDDPRTYEQYF
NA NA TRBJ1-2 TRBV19 TGTGCCAGTAGTTTCGAAGCGGGACACGCCTATGGCTACACCTTC CASSFEAGHAYGYTF
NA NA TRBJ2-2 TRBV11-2 TGTGCCAGCAGCTTATACCCGGGGACACTTAACACCGGGGAGCTGTTTTTT CASSLYPGTLNTGELFF
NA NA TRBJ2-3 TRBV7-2 TGTGCCAGCAGCTGGGCGGGAAGCACAGATACGCAGTATTTT CASSWAGSTDTQYF
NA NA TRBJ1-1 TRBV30 TGTGCCTGGAGTAGATCTTGGCGAAAACAGGGTATTGAAGCTTTCTTT CAWSRSWRKQGIEAFF
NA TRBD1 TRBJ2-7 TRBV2 TGTGCCAGCCTTTCGGGGACAGCATACGAGCAGTACTTC CASLSGTAYEQYF
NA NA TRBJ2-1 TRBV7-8 TGTGCCAGCAGCTTAATGAAGTACGGCGGCCTCTCCTACAATGAGCAGTTCTTC CASSLMKYGGLSYNEQFF
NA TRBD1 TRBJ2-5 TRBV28 TGTGCCAGTGACCGGACAGGGGCGACGGAGACCCAGTACTTC CASDRTGATETQYF
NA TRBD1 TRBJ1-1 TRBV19 TGTGCCAGTAGTTGGGCAGGGGGCTCGAACACTGAAGCTTTCTTT CASSWAGGSNTEAFF
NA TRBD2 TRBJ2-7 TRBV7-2 TGTGCCAGCAGCTTAGATAGCGGGGGGGCCTACGAGCAGTACTTC CASSLDSGGAYEQYF
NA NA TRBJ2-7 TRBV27 TGTGCCAGCAGTCCGGGGACTGCGGGAAAGCAGTACTTC CASSPGTAGKQYF
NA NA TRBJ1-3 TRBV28 TGTGCCAGCACAGGGGTGGGAAACACCATATATTTT CASTGVGNTIYF
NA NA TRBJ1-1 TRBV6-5 TGTGCCAGCAGTTACTCGATGTCGGTAACAGCTTTCTTT CASSYSMSVTAFF
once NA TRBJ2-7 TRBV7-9 TGTGCCAGCAGCTTACGCCCGGGGAACTCCTACGAGCAGTACTTC CASSLRPGNSYEQYF
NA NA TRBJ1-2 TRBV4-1 TGCGCCAGCAGCCAAGGTAGAGCTAACTATGGCTACACCTTC CASSQGRANYGYTF
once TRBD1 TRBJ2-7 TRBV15 TGTGCCACCAGCAGAGATTTTAGGACAGGATGTCTGGAGCAGTACTTC CATSRDFRTGCLEQYF
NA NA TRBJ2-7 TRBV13 TGTGCCAGCAGCCAACAGGGCTACGAGCAGTACTTC CASSQQGYEQYF
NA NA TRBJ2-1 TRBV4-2 TGTGCCAGCAGCCTTAGGGTGAGGGAGGACAATGAGCAGTTCTTC CASSLRVREDNEQFF
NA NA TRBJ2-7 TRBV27 TGTGCCAGCAGTTTCGACCCTACGAACAGTTTCGAGCAGTACTTC CASSFDPTNSFEQYF
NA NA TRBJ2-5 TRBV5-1 TGCGCCAGCAGCTTGGAAGCACAGGGAGAAGAGACCCAGTACTTC CASSLEAQGEETQYF
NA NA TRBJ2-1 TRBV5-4 TGTGCCAGCAGCCCCTCGGGGGTGGCCCCGTGGTACAACAATGAGCAGTTCTTC CASSPSGVAPWYNNEQFF
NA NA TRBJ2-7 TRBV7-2 TGTGCCAGCAGCTTAGAAGGGGTATACGACGAGCAGTACTTC CASSLEGVYDEQYF